This record concerns one T cell receptor (beta chain) sequence. The antigen is not known. This entry comes from a study of cytomegalovirus exposure and HLA in healthy donors. Study at large: A data release that came early held approximately 85 million unique TCRs from HLA-typed donors.

Germline V gene sequence: CDR1 SGHTA, CDR2 FQGNSA. V was clipped by 1 base and J by 4 bases; unmatched bases: 4. The CDR3 contains 17 residues. Regarding the study as a whole: Confirmation in vitro established that three CMV-associated chains were specific for CMV antigens. The authors enumerated over 150 TCR beta chains as linked to cytomegalovirus. TCR beta V- and J-gene trimming was later associated with a missense DCLRE1C variant.

It was with 60 Vbeta and 13 Jbeta primers that the PCR ran. The protocol was immunoSEQ multiplex PCR, while the TCRdb copy is restricted to in-frame clones and leaves out a portion. Among about 140,000 clones, more than 60% were seen once, and the ten largest hold 6.5%. The chain combines TRBV7-2 with TRBJ2-2, with 12 bases aligning to TRBD2. The clonotype was recovered from a woman aged 60-70 years in good health and CMV-seronegative. The sequenced material came from PBMCs. CDR3 bases: TGTGCCAGCAGCTTAGTTTCGGGACTAGCGGGCACCGGGGAGCTGTTTTTT. As protein: CASSLVSGLAGTGELFF.